This passage covers 9 T cell receptor beta chains from one sample sequenced in a study of cytomegalovirus exposure and HLA in healthy donors. The PCR had 60 Vbeta and 13 Jbeta primers. TCRdb's table, derived via immunoSEQ multiplex PCR, lists solely in-frame clones and lacks some. The sample yields over 90,000 clones, around 67% seen once. The sample consisted of PBMCs. The receptors stem from a woman in her forties or fifties in good health and CMV-seronegative.

V is TRBV30 and J is TRBJ1-4; D possibly corresponds to TRBD1 (5 bases). The V gene's germline CDR1 is GTSNPN and CDR2 SVGIG (reference sequence). The CDR3 spans 14 residues. V was trimmed by 5 bases and J by 3 bases, leaving 13 bases between them. The CDR3 loop is CAWLGPGANEKLFF. CDR3 nucleotides: TGTGCCTGGTTGGGGCCGGGGGCTAATGAAAAACTGTTTTTT.

J is TRBJ2-7 and V is TRBV18, with 7 bases matching TRBD1. The V and J ends lost 3 bases and 2 bases, in that order; junction bases with no gene match: 4. The CDR3 totals 14 residues. CDR1 is KGHSH, CDR2 LQKENI, per germline. The CDR3 nucleotides are TGTGCCAGCTCACCTTCGACAGGGCCCTACGAGCAGTACTTC. Residues: CASSPSTGPYEQYF.

The V call is TRBV4-2, the J call TRBJ2-3; 11 positions agree with TRBD2. With V trimmed by 1 base and J by 3 bases, 6 bases remained unmatched. The length of the CDR3 is 17 residues. Germline loops: CDR1 LGHNA, CDR2 YNFKEQ. CDR3 coding DNA: TGTGCCAGCAGCCAAGTTTCGGGACTAGCGGAAACAGATACGCAGTATTTT. Translated: CASSQVSGLAETDTQYF.

The gene calls are TRBV30 and TRBJ1-5, with unresolved D. The CDR3 runs to 16 residues. The V and J ends lost 3 bases and 2 bases respectively, with 17 bases between them. Germline lookup yields CDR1 GTSNPN and CDR2 SVGIG (reference sequence). The CDR3 is CAWSRGGLVGNQPQHF. The CDR3 DNA sequence: TGTGCCTGGAGCCGAGGTGGACTCGTAGGCAATCAGCCCCAGCATTTT.

The V gene is TRBV5-6, the J gene TRBJ2-2; TRBD1 is a possible D gene (6 bases). The CDR3 is 17 amino acids. Looked up from germline, CDR1 is SGHDT and CDR2 is YYEEEE. Deletions cut 4 bases from V and 3 bases from J, with 19 bases between. The CDR3 bases are TGTGCCAGCAGCGGGACGTTCACAACAGGGTACACCGGGGAGCTGTTTTTT. This sequence encodes CASSGTFTTGYTGELFF.

The J gene is TRBJ2-5, the V gene TRBV6-5; a weak D match, TRBD2 (6 bases). Germline V CDR1 and CDR2: MNHEY, SVGAGI. V was cut by 0 bases and J by 5 bases, with 13 bases left in between. CDR3 length equals 15 residues. CDR3 sequence reads: CASSYSSGRLETQYF. For the CDR3, the DNA is TGTGCCAGCAGTTACTCTTCAGGGAGGTTGGAGACCCAGTACTTC.

V gene TRBV5-1 combines with J gene TRBJ1-5, with 8 nucleotides matching TRBD1. This CDR3 is built from 15 residues. Germline lookup yields CDR1 SGHRS and CDR2 YFSETQ. The V segment lost 4 bases and the J segment 1 base; nucleotides outside the gene matches: 4. CDR3: CASSLTGVSNQPQHF. The CDR3 bases are TGCGCCAGCAGCCTGACAGGGGTAAGCAATCAGCCCCAGCATTTT.

V and J are TRBV5-1 and TRBJ2-1, with TRBD2 matching over 11 bases. Per the germline V gene, CDR1 is SGHRS and CDR2 is YFSETQ. V shed 0 bases, J shed 2 bases, and the junction held 4 bases outside the gene matches. The CDR3 has 17 residues. The CDR3 DNA reads TGCGCCAGCAGCTTGGGTAGACTAGCGGGAACCTACAATGAGCAGTTCTTC. Protein product: CASSLGRLAGTYNEQFF.

This clone was counted a few times. CDR3 nucleotides: TGTGCCAGCAGCCCCTGGGGCAGGGGAGCCTACAATGAGCAGTTCTTC. It yields the protein CASSPWGRGAYNEQFF. This chain connects TRBV14 to TRBJ2-1, with D possibly matching TRBD1 (6 bases). Looked up from germline, CDR1 is SGHDN and CDR2 is FVKESK. The CDR3 sequence is 16 residues long. V lost 4 bases and J 2 bases, leaving 15 bases between the germline ends.